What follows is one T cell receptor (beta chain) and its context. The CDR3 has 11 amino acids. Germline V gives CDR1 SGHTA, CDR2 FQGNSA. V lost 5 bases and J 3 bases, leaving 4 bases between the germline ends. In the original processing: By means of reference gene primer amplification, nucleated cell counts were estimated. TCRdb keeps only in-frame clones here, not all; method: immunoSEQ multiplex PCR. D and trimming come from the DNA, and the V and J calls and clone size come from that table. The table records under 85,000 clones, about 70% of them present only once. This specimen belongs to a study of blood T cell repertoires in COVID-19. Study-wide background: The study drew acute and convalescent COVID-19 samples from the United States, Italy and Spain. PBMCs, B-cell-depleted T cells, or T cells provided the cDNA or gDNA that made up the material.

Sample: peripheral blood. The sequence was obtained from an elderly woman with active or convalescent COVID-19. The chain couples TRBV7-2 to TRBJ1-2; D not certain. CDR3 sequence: CASSPDYGYTF. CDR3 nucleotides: TGTGCCAGCAGCCCGGACTATGGCTACACCTTC.